Described below is a single TCR beta chain sequence and its context. Its target is unknown. The V and J ends lost 4 bases and 5 bases respectively, with 17 bases between them. In germline, CDR1 is KGHDR, CDR2 SFDVKD. This CDR3 region has 16 residues. Cultured CD4+ T-cell DNA underwent Oncomine TCR Beta short-read sequencing. Via MiXCR, TCRdb re-called the PCR reads, giving one row per CDR3 protein. The top ten clones hold approximately 11% of a sample with roughly 24,000 distinct CDR3 sequences, approximately 37% of them seen once. The data were taken from a study of vaccination and CD4 T cells after COVID-19. Background on the study: Post-vaccination specimens were collected at a median of approximately 66 days following dose two (range 14 to 241).

Specified treatment: roughly nine-day PBMC culture with coronavirus spike peptide pools or control peptides (ViraFEST assay). The chain uses TRBV24-1 and TRBJ2-1, with D possibly being TRBD2 (5 bases). This clonotype was obtained from a human donor who had recovered from COVID-19. Sequencing was carried out using CD4+ T cells from blood, cultured in vitro. This chain's CDR3 is CATSDPLADLNNEQFF. The CDR3 coding sequence is TGTGCCACCAGTGACCCGCTAGCTGACTTAAACAATGAGCAGTTCTTC.